The clone carrying this T cell receptor beta chain has just a few counts. Its antigen remains unknown. Quantitative barcoded 5'-RACE was used to prepare TCR beta libraries. TCRdb fed the 5' RACE reads into MiXCR, producing one record per CDR3 protein. Found here are a few hundred thousand distinct CDR3 sequences, about 7.3% of them singletons; the top ten hold 12% to 15%. The sample originates from a study of CD8 T cells in ankylosing spondylitis. Study-wide findings and caveats: Made up of under 10 highly homologous variants, a TCR beta motif appeared characteristic of ankylosing spondylitis blood. Disease-linked clones reportedly concentrated significantly in matched ankylosing spondylitis synovial fluid. With a CD8+ phenotype, disease-linked clones were relatively rare in peripheral blood. Earlier authors reported some of these motif variants in reactive arthritis synovial fluid and blood.

The CDR3 length is 13 residues. Germline V gene sequence: CDR1 MNHNY, CDR2 SVGAGI (reference sequence). V was pared by 2 bases and J by 0 bases, with 5 bases between. The origin of this receptor is a male donor with ankylosing spondylitis. Sequencing was performed on blood, either unsorted or a sorted T cell fraction (not recorded which). This chain uses TRBV6-6 with TRBJ2-7; D not resolved. The CDR3 region is CASSYATSYEQYF. The CDR3 DNA reads TGTGCCAGCAGTTACGCGACCTCCTACGAGCAGTACTTC.